This TCR beta chain was identified during a study of OX40 agonist ivuxolimab in advanced cancers. CDR1 is SGHTS, CDR2 YDEGEE, per germline. CDR3 length: 10 amino acids. The ends were cut back, 4 bases at V and 10 bases at J, with 8 bases in the middle. Assay used: immunoSEQ multiplex PCR; TCRdb lists only in-frame clones, some missing. The repertoire holds more than 35,000 clones, with about 80% as singletons. The TCR was taken from an adult with an advanced solid tumor such as melanoma, head and neck, liver or kidney cancer. The input for sequencing was CD4+ or CD8+ T cells sorted from blood, taken in a trial of the OX40 agonist ivuxolimab. This chain uses TRBV5-8 with TRBJ1-1; D uncertain. CDR3 nucleotides: TGTGCCAGCAGCCTGGGTCGAGCTTTCTTT. It encodes CASSLGRAFF. The full variable domain, its missing parts supplied by reference TRBV5-8 and TRBJ1-1, is EAGVTQSPTHLIKTRGQQATLRCSPISGHTSVYWYQQALGLGLQFLLWYDEGEERNRGNFPPRFSGRQFPNYSSELNVNALELEDSALYLCASSLGRAFFGQGTRLTVV.